Following are 28 T cell receptor beta chains from one sample sequenced in a study of shared clonotypes between healthy human individuals. Naive CD8 cells were CD45RO-negative, positively selected for CCR7, excluding terminally differentiated effector memory CD45RA+ cells. The data were produced by immunoSEQ multiplex PCR, yet TCRdb's version contains in-frame clones alone and is incomplete. The sample has under 1 million clones, 92% seen once; the top ten hold 20% to 30%. The sequencing input was naive CD8+ T cells sorted from blood. The origin of the receptors is a man aged 25 to 45 in good health.

The rearrangement links TRBV6-1 to TRBJ2-6, with unresolved D. This CDR3 comprises 14 residues. Trimming removed 4 bases at V and 4 bases at J, with 8 bases between. The germline V gene encodes CDR1 MNHNS and CDR2 SASEGT. The CDR3 nucleotides read TGTGCCAGCAGTGGATTACTGGGGGCCAACGTCCTGACTTTC. Protein sequence: CASSGLLGANVLTF.

This chain joins TRBV7-9 and TRBJ2-7; D is uncertain. The CDR3 is made up of 13 amino acids. CDR1 and CDR2 (germline): SEHNR, FQNEAQ (reference sequence). V lost 5 bases to trimming and J lost 6 bases, with 14 bases between them. The CDR3 coding sequence is TGTGCCAGCAGCCCTACGGACCGACGCGAGCAGTACTTC. It specifies CASSPTDRREQYF.

The table lists this clone with a count of one. CDR3 DNA sequence: TGTGCCAGCAGCTCTCCGGGACCCAATGAGCAGTTCTTC. Protein: CASSSPGPNEQFF. The rearrangement uses TRBV13 and TRBJ2-1, with D possibly being TRBD1 or TRBD2 (5 bases each). CDR1 PRHDT and CDR2 FYEKMQ come from the germline V gene (reference sequence). The length of the CDR3 is 13 residues. Trimming left V 4 bases short and J 6 bases short, with 10 bases between.

This chain uses TRBV19 with TRBJ2-1; no definite D call. Germline lookup yields CDR1 LNHDA and CDR2 SQIVND (reference sequence). The CDR3 is 13 amino acids. V was cut by 3 bases and J by 9 bases, with 12 bases left in between. CDR3 in amino acids: CASSMYRLGEQFF. The CDR3 DNA follows: TGTGCCAGTAGTATGTACAGACTCGGTGAGCAGTTCTTC.

The J gene is TRBJ2-1, the V gene TRBV28, with 13 bases identical to TRBD2. Germline V gene data show CDR1 as MDHEN and CDR2 as SYDVKM. Trimming cost V 4 bases and J 8 bases; bases outside gene matches: 2. The CDR3 is 14 amino acids. The CDR3 loop is CASSSGLAGDEQFF. CDR3 in DNA: TGTGCCAGCAGTTCAGGACTAGCGGGAGATGAGCAGTTCTTC. The whole variable domain, filled in from reference TRBV28 and TRBJ2-1, reads DVKVTQSSRYLVKRTGEKVFLECVQDMDHENMFWYRQDPGLGLRLIYFSYDVKMKEKGDIPEGYSVSREKKERFSLILESASTNQTSMYLCASSSGLAGDEQFFGPGTRLTVL.

The V gene is TRBV7-8, the J gene TRBJ2-1; D possibly corresponds to TRBD1 (6 bases). The CDR3 totals 12 residues. Per the germline V gene, CDR1 is SGHVS and CDR2 is FQNEAQ. V was shortened by 5 bases and J by 6 bases, with 8 bases between the two germline ends. CDR3: CASSQGSNEQFF. CDR3 nucleotide sequence: TGTGCCAGCAGCCAGGGGAGCAATGAGCAGTTCTTC. Complete variable domain (other parts from reference TRBV7-8 and TRBJ2-1): GAGVSQSPRYKVAKRGQDVALRCDPISGHVSLFWYQQALGQGPEFLTYFQNEAQLDKSGLPSDRFFAERPEGSVSTLKIQRTQQEDSAVYLCASSQGSNEQFFGPGTRLTVL.

V usage is TRBV4-3 and J usage is TRBJ2-7; D perhaps matches TRBD1 (6 bases). The CDR3 is 13 residues long. Germline V gene sequence: CDR1 LGHNA, CDR2 YSLEER. Trimming cost V 4 bases and J 6 bases, with 13 bases left between them. The CDR3 sequence: CASSPNWDTEQYF. In DNA form, the CDR3 reads TGCGCCAGCAGCCCCAACTGGGACACCGAGCAGTACTTC.

J is TRBJ2-1 and V is TRBV4-1; TRBD2 aligns across 8 bases. This CDR3 spans 15 amino acids. V trimming: 3 bases; J trimming: 1 base; junction bases outside the gene matches: 2. Germline V gene lookup returns CDR1 MGHRA and CDR2 YSYEKL. The CDR3 DNA follows: TGCGCCAGCAGCCAGGGACTAGGATCCTACAATGAGCAGTTCTTC. Residues: CASSQGLGSYNEQFF.

The chain carries TRBV5-4 and TRBJ1-1; the match to TRBD1 covers 8 bases. Germline values: CDR1 SGHNT, CDR2 YYREEE (reference sequence). The CDR3 contains 14 residues. With V trimmed by 4 bases and J by 6 bases, 8 bases remained unmatched. The CDR3 nucleotides are TGTGCCAGCAGCATCGACAGGGGACGCGCTGAAGCTTTCTTT. Its translation: CASSIDRGRAEAFF.

The CDR3 DNA sequence: TGTGCCAGCAGTGAACGACAGGCTAATCAGCCCCAGCATTTT. Translation gives CASSERQANQPQHF. This sequence joins TRBV25-1 and TRBJ1-5; D is perhaps TRBD1 (6 bases). The CDR3 is 14 amino acids. The germline V gene has CDR1 MGHDK and CDR2 SYGVNS. Trimming left V 2 bases short and J 4 bases short, with 9 bases between.

The rearrangement joins TRBV29-1 to TRBJ2-1; 9 bases map to TRBD2. CDR1 SQVTM and CDR2 ANQGSEA come from the germline V gene. The ends lost 5 bases at V and 0 bases at J; junction bases unmatched: 8. The CDR3 sequence is 16 residues long. Written as DNA, the CDR3 is TGCAGCGTTCTTCCCCTAGCGGGAAACTCCTACAATGAGCAGTTCTTC. It codes for CSVLPLAGNSYNEQFF.

The J gene is TRBJ2-1, the V gene TRBV6-4; 8 positions agree with TRBD2. Germline V gene data show CDR1 as MRHNA and CDR2 as SNTAGT. The CDR3 runs 15 residues. The junction had 3 bases not matched to a gene; V was cut back by 5 bases and J by 0 bases. The chain's CDR3 is CASSPGTSSYNEQFF. The CDR3 DNA follows: TGTGCCAGCAGTCCCGGGACTAGCTCCTACAATGAGCAGTTCTTC.

The CDR3 is CASSIRDRGLEQFF. CDR3 DNA sequence: TGTGCCAGCAGCATCCGGGACAGGGGGCTTGAGCAGTTCTTC. This chain links TRBV7-9 with TRBJ2-1; TRBD1 aligns across 12 bases. The V gene's germline CDR1 is SEHNR and CDR2 FQNEAQ (reference sequence). The trim removed 5 bases at V and 9 bases at J, leaving 5 bases unmatched. The CDR3 runs to 14 residues.

The chain joins TRBV10-2 to TRBJ2-2; D assignment may be TRBD1 or TRBD2 (5 bases each). Trimming removed 7 bases from V and 7 bases from J, with 16 bases in between. The CDR3 sequence is 14 residues long. Germline CDR1 WSHSY, CDR2 SAAADI. The CDR3 DNA sequence: TGCGCCAGCACCGTGGGACGGAACGACGGGGAGCTGTTTTTT. Its protein product is CASTVGRNDGELFF.

Concerning this clone itself: At the DNA level, this CDR3 is encoded by other sequences in the same sample as well. CDR3 DNA: TGTGCCAGTAGTAGTCTCCTATCGAACACCATATATTTT. Its translation is CASSSLLSNTIYF. The chain has TRBV19 and TRBJ1-3; D is unresolved. V shed 4 bases and J shed 7 bases, with 11 bases lying between them. The CDR3 runs to 13 residues. Germline V lookup: CDR1 LNHDA, CDR2 SQIVND (reference sequence). The complete variable domain, with remaining parts taken from reference TRBV19 and TRBJ1-3, reads DGGITQSPKYLFRKEGQNVTLSCEQNLNHDAMYWYRQDPGQGLRLIYYSQIVNDFQKGDIAEGYSVSREKKESFPLTVTSAQKNPTAFYLCASSSLLSNTIYFGEGSWLTVV.

This clone was observed once. This chain uses TRBV7-6 with TRBJ2-7, with 12 bases aligning to TRBD2. Germline-derived CDR1 and CDR2 are SGHVS and FNYEAQ. The CDR3 is 14 residues long. J was trimmed by 5 bases and V by 4 bases; bases with no gene match: 3. In nucleotides, the CDR3 is TGTGCCAGCAGCTCTCGGACTAGCGGGAACGAGCAGTACTTC. Protein: CASSSRTSGNEQYF.

A note on this clone: Other nucleotide sequences in the sample specify the same CDR3. V usage is TRBV11-2 and J usage is TRBJ2-7; 13 nucleotides match TRBD2. The CDR3 contains 15 residues. The junction had 10 bases not matched to a gene; V was cut back by 4 bases and J by 10 bases. CDR1 and CDR2 from the germline V gene are SGHAT and FQNNGV. CDR3 residues: CASSSTSGRAVEQYF. The DNA of the CDR3 is TGTGCCAGCAGCTCAACTAGCGGGAGGGCCGTCGAACAGTACTTC.

This chain links TRBV28 with TRBJ2-7; D may be TRBD1 (7 bases). CDR1 is MDHEN and CDR2 is SYDVKM in the germline V gene. The CDR3 has 14 residues. Trimming left V 2 bases short and J 3 bases short, with 11 bases between. The CDR3 DNA sequence: TGTGCCAGCAGTTTAGGAGGGGGCGGCTACGAGCAGTACTTC. Its protein product is CASSLGGGGYEQYF.

Details on this clone: The sample holds other DNA sequences that translate to the same CDR3. The chain recombines TRBV30 with TRBJ2-3; 13 bases are shared with TRBD2. Germline V gene sequence: CDR1 GTSNPN, CDR2 SVGIG (reference sequence). Trimming at V came to 0 bases and at J to 1 base, leaving 1 base not matched to a gene. CDR3 length: 16 residues. The DNA for the CDR3 is TGTGCCTGGAGTGTCGGGACTAGCGGGGGCACAGATACGCAGTATTTT. This gives the protein CAWSVGTSGGTDTQYF.

The chain has TRBV4-3 and TRBJ2-7; 8 nucleotides line up with TRBD2. Per germline, CDR1 LGHNA and CDR2 YSLEER. V lost 0 bases to trimming and J lost 7 bases; unmatched junction nucleotides: 8. CDR3 size: 15 residues. This CDR3 is CASSQESGSSGEQYF. DNA for the CDR3: TGCGCCAGCAGCCAAGAGAGCGGGAGCAGCGGGGAGCAGTACTTC.

The chain has TRBV29-1 and TRBJ1-5; no reliable D call. Germline CDR1 reads SQVTM; CDR2 reads ANQGSEA. The ends were cut back, 8 bases at V and 5 bases at J, with 7 bases in the middle. The CDR3 length is 10 residues. The CDR3 spells CSHTDQPQHF. The CDR3 region has the DNA TGCAGCCACACGGATCAGCCCCAGCATTTT.

V gene TRBV5-6 combines with J gene TRBJ2-6; D gene ambiguous. The CDR3 covers 15 residues. With 1 base removed from V and 0 bases from J, the gap between germline ends came to 5 bases. Per the germline V gene, CDR1 is SGHDT and CDR2 is YYEEEE. CDR3 protein: CASSLFSSGANVLTF. CDR3 coding DNA: TGTGCCAGCAGCTTGTTCAGCTCTGGGGCCAACGTCCTGACTTTC.

The gene calls are TRBV20-1 and TRBJ2-5; D unresolved. Germline V CDR1 and CDR2: DFQATT, SNEGSKA (reference sequence). The CDR3 runs to 9 residues. The chain's CDR3 is CRGLETQYF. The CDR3 region has the DNA TGCAGAGGGCTAGAGACCCAGTACTTC.

J is TRBJ2-3 and V is TRBV5-4; 12 bases agree with TRBD1. V gave up 4 bases and J gave up 4 bases; unmatched junction bases: 7. The CDR3 spans 16 residues. Germline CDR1 is SGHNT and CDR2 is YYREEE (reference sequence). CDR3 nucleotides: TGTGCCAGCAGCCATGGGACAGGGGGCGAAGCAGATACGCAGTATTTT. Residues: CASSHGTGGEADTQYF.

This clone was picked up a small number of times. V usage is TRBV29-1 and J usage is TRBJ1-4, with TRBD1 as a possible D gene (6 bases). The CDR3 extends over 14 amino acids. CDR1 and CDR2 from the germline V gene are SQVTM and ANQGSEA. V was clipped by 7 bases and J by 3 bases, with 15 bases between them. The CDR3, as DNA: TGCAGCGCCGACTCGACAGGAGCTAATGAAAAACTGTTTTTT. Translation: CSADSTGANEKLFF.

The J gene is TRBJ1-2, the V gene TRBV13; no reliable D call. In germline, CDR1 is PRHDT, CDR2 FYEKMQ (reference sequence). Deletions cut 0 bases from V and 6 bases from J, with 11 bases between. The CDR3 contains 14 residues. This chain's CDR3 is CASSLGGGPHGYTF. In DNA, the CDR3 is TGTGCCAGCAGCTTAGGCGGAGGTCCCCATGGCTACACCTTC.

The genes are TRBV6-1 and TRBJ1-1; D might be TRBD1 (6 bases). Trimming cost V 6 bases and J 8 bases, with 16 bases left between them. The germline CDR1 and CDR2 sequences are MNHNS and SASEGT. This CDR3 is 13 amino acids long. The CDR3 bases are TGTGCCAGCAGCTTGTTAAACAGGGCGGAAGCTTTCTTT. It codes for CASSLLNRAEAFF.

The V call is TRBV9, the J call TRBJ1-1, with D possibly matching TRBD1 (5 bases). The V end lost 0 bases, the J end lost 7 bases, and 10 bases lay between the germline ends. The CDR3 is made up of 13 amino acids. Per the germline V gene, CDR1 is SGDLS and CDR2 is YYNGEE. The CDR3 coding sequence is TGTGCCAGCAGCGTAGCCGGGGGAGGTGAAGCTTTCTTT. Translated, it gives CASSVAGGGEAFF.